One and the same sample provided the 28 T cell receptor beta chains below, sequenced in a study of Tregs in tolerant kidney transplant recipients (dated by TCRdb to between 2018 and 2021). The protocol used for the library was the immunoSEQ multiplex PCR assay. Not all clones reach the TCRdb copy of this immuneACCESS table, which keeps in-frame sequences only. Checked studies attribute under half of the gap to unresolved V genes and leave the rest unexplained. The data table for this sample lists approximately 30,000 clones. Roughly 14% of the sample goes to the ten largest clones. Sample time point, as interpreted from the label and publication: blood sample drawn before combined kidney and bone marrow transplant. The sample in question was CD8+ T cells from blood, obtained before the transplant. These receptors were obtained from a human donor who received a combined kidney and bone marrow transplant.

Details on this clone: Read sequence stops 3 residues before the CDR3 end, and the germline J gene provides the missing end. V gene TRBV5-4 combines with J gene TRBJ1-1; TRBD1 aligns across 10 bases. V shed 1 base and J 5 bases; nucleotides not matched to a gene: 5. The CDR3 is 15 amino acids. Germline V gene lookup returns CDR1 SGHNT and CDR2 YYREEE (reference sequence). The CDR3 bases that were read are TGTGCCAGCAGCTTGACGGGACAGGGGATGACTGAA. Protein sequence: CASSLTGQGMTE. The whole CDR3 is CASSLTGQGMTEAFF.

A word on this clone: The read halts 3 residues ahead of the CDR3 end, with the missing end drawn from the germline J gene. The genes are TRBV7-9 and TRBJ2-7, with 8 positions matching TRBD1. The CDR3 covers 15 residues. The V gene end was trimmed by 3 bases and the J gene end by 3 bases; junction bases not matched to a gene: 7. Germline lookup yields CDR1 SEHNR and CDR2 FQNEAQ (reference sequence). CDR3 region: CASSFPRQGYYEQYF. Partial CDR3 DNA: TGTGCCAGCAGCTTCCCAAGACAGGGGTACTACGAG.

A note on this clone: The read stops 3 residues short of the end of the CDR3; the missing end is completed from the germline J gene. This rearrangement joins TRBV29-1 to TRBJ1-2; 8 bases map to TRBD1. The germline CDR1 and CDR2 sequences are SQVTM and ANQGSEA. The CDR3 runs 13 residues. Trimming cost V 0 bases and J 4 bases; bases outside gene matches: 1. The CDR3: CSVEDGQGYGYTF. The CDR3 DNA, read in part, is TGCAGCGTTGAAGATGGACAGGGCTATGGC.

A word on this clone: The read falls 3 residues short of the CDR3 end, and the missing part is taken from the germline J gene. This chain uses TRBV7-9 with TRBJ1-1; D may be TRBD1 (6 bases). This CDR3 contains 12 residues. Germline CDR1 and CDR2: SEHNR and FQNEAQ (reference sequence). This chain's CDR3 is CASSLRTDTAFF. The sequenced CDR3 bases are TGTGCCAGCAGCTTACGGACAGATACG.

For this clone: Read sequence stops 3 residues before the CDR3 end, and the germline J gene provides the missing end. The gene calls are TRBV7-3 and TRBJ1-2; 10 bases are shared with TRBD1. After removal of 2 bases from V and 1 base from J, the junction contained 7 bases not matched to a gene. CDR3 size: 17 residues. The germline gives CDR1 SGHTA, CDR2 FQGTGA. CDR3 DNA, as far as it was read: TGTGCCAGCAGCTTAGTCTTGGGACAGGGGCTTAACTATGGC. Its protein product is CASSLVLGQGLNYG. The whole CDR3 protein is CASSLVLGQGLNYGYTF.

Note on this clone: The sequenced fragment ends 3 residues before the CDR3 boundary, so the rest is inferred from the germline J gene. This chain links TRBV20-1 with TRBJ1-2; D unclear. The germline V gene encodes CDR1 DFQATT and CDR2 SNEGSKA (reference sequence). Trimming removed 8 bases from V and 2 bases from J, with 12 bases in between. The CDR3 loop spans 12 amino acids. The DNA read from the CDR3 is TGCAGTTCCCATACTGCGAACTATGGC. Its protein product is CSSHTANYG. The whole CDR3 protein reads CSSHTANYGYTF.

CDR3 DNA (partial): TGTGCCAGTAGTATTGTTAGTGGTAGCAATCAGCCC. Protein product: CASSIVSGSNQP. The CDR3 in its entirety is CASSIVSGSNQPQHF. The chain combines TRBV19 with TRBJ1-5; D is uncertain. The CDR3 is cut off 3 residues early in the read; its end comes from the germline J gene. CDR3 length equals 15 residues. The germline gives CDR1 LNHDA, CDR2 SQIVND (reference sequence). Trimming shortened V by 3 bases and J by 0 bases, and 9 bases separated the two germline ends.

Points on this clone: Read coverage stops 3 residues before the CDR3 terminus; the germline J gene supplies the remainder. V gene TRBV7-9 combines with J gene TRBJ2-5; D possibly corresponds to TRBD2 (6 bases). The CDR3 length is 14 residues. Trimming took off 5 bases at V and 0 bases at J, with 10 bases between the two ends. In germline, CDR1 is SEHNR, CDR2 FQNEAQ (reference sequence). CDR3 sequence: CASSQAGHQETQYF. The covered CDR3 bases are TGTGCCAGCAGCCAAGCGGGCCACCAAGAGACC.

Concerning this clone: The CDR3 goes on 3 residues after the read ends, and that part is filled in from the germline J gene. The rearrangement links TRBV5-1 to TRBJ2-5, with 7 bases identical to TRBD2. Germline trimming cut 6 bases from V and 1 base from J; bases unmatched to any gene: 9. Germline CDR1 reads SGHRS; CDR2 reads YFSETQ. This CDR3 has 15 residues. The CDR3 DNA, read in part, is TGCGCCAGCATGGAGCGGGATGCCTCCCAAGAGACC. Translating gives CASMERDASQET. The whole CDR3 reads CASMERDASQETQYF.

For this clone: The read falls 3 residues short of the CDR3 end, and the missing part is taken from the germline J gene. The J gene is TRBJ1-5, the V gene TRBV7-9, with 8 bases aligning to TRBD1. The CDR3 totals 15 residues. Losses at the gene ends were 3 bases for V and 3 bases for J; bases not matched to a gene: 4. CDR1 is SEHNR, CDR2 FQNEAQ, per germline (reference sequence). The part of the CDR3 DNA that was read is TGTGCCAGCAGCTTCTCGGGACAGGTCAATCAGCCC. Encoded protein: CASSFSGQVNQP. The complete CDR3 protein is CASSFSGQVNQPQHF.

For this clone: The read ends 3 residues shy of where the CDR3 ends; the end is completed using the germline J gene. The J gene is TRBJ1-5, the V gene TRBV10-1; tentatively, D is TRBD1 (5 bases). The V end was cut by 2 bases, the J end by 9 bases, with 11 bases between. CDR3 length equals 13 residues. CDR1 WNHNN and CDR2 SYGVQD come from the germline V gene (reference sequence). CDR3 sequence reads: CASSEGHLSPQHF. The part of the CDR3 DNA that was read is TGCGCCAGCAGTGAGGGACACCTTTCGCCC.

Turning to this clone: The read is 3 residues too short to cover the CDR3 end, so that end is filled in from the germline J gene. The V and J genes are TRBV5-4 and TRBJ2-1; TRBD2 agrees at 7 bases. There are 16 residues in the CDR3. V dropped 4 bases and J dropped 6; count of bases not matched to a gene: 13. Germline assignment: CDR1 SGHNT and CDR2 YYREEE (reference sequence). Incomplete CDR3 DNA: TGTGCCAGCAGCGCCTGGCGCGGGAGAGTGGGCAATGAG. Its translation: CASSAWRGRVGNE. The entire CDR3 protein reads CASSAWRGRVGNEQFF.

As for this clone: The read halts 3 residues ahead of the CDR3 end, with the missing end drawn from the germline J gene. The chain links TRBV7-9 to TRBJ1-1; no clear D gene. Germline loops: CDR1 SEHNR, CDR2 FQNEAQ (reference sequence). Trimming took 1 base from V and 1 from J, leaving 7 bases between them. The CDR3 extends over 14 amino acids. CDR3 loop: CASSLVATNTEAFF. The covered CDR3 bases are TGTGCCAGCAGCTTAGTGGCAACGAACACTGAA.

The sequenced CDR3 bases are TGCGCCAGCAGAGTTCGGGGGGCGGATAACTATGGC. Amino acid sequence: CASRVRGADNYG. The full-length CDR3 reads as CASRVRGADNYGYTF. V is TRBV10-1 and J is TRBJ1-2, with D possibly being TRBD1 (6 bases). The observed sequence ends 3 residues before the CDR3 terminus, with the missing tail filled in from the germline J gene. Deletions cut 6 bases from V and 1 base from J, with 15 bases between. Per germline, CDR1 WNHNN and CDR2 SYGVQD (reference sequence). CDR3 length equals 15 residues.

As regards this clone: The CDR3 end lies 3 residues beyond the end of the read and is filled in from the germline J gene. The rearrangement links TRBV20-1 to TRBJ2-7; no clear D. The ends were cut back, 3 bases at V and 2 bases at J, with 5 bases in the middle. In germline, CDR1 is DFQATT, CDR2 SNEGSKA (reference sequence). This CDR3 has 11 residues. The DNA read from the CDR3 is TGCAGTGCTAGGGCAACCTACGAG. Encoded protein: CSARATYE. The full CDR3 is CSARATYEQYF.

In the case of this clone: The read terminates 3 residues ahead of where the CDR3 ends, so the germline J gene completes it. The genes are TRBV7-9 and TRBJ2-7; D is uncertain. Germline CDR1 SEHNR, CDR2 FQNEAQ (reference sequence). Trimming removed 6 bases at V and 3 bases at J, with 12 bases between. The CDR3 has 13 residues. Partial CDR3 DNA: TGTGCCAGCAGTTCAAAAGGGCGCTACGAG. Translating gives CASSSKGRYE. The whole CDR3 protein reads CASSSKGRYEQYF.

Points on this clone: Coverage ceases 3 residues before the CDR3 finishes, and the germline J gene fills in the end. The chain employs TRBV5-6 and TRBJ2-2; D gene uncertain. This CDR3 has 14 amino acids. V lost 0 bases to trimming and J lost 3 bases, with 6 bases between them. Germline assignment: CDR1 SGHDT and CDR2 YYEEEE. The sequenced CDR3 bases are TGTGCCAGCAGCTTGGCACAGCACACCGGGGAG. It translates to CASSLAQHTGE. The complete CDR3 protein is CASSLAQHTGELFF. The variable domain in full, completed from reference TRBV5-6 and TRBJ2-2, reads DAGVTQSPTHLIKTRGQQVTLRCSPKSGHDTVSWYQQALGQGPQFIFQYYEEEERQRGNFPDRFSGHQFPNYSSELNVNALLLGDSALYLCASSLAQHTGELFFGEGSRLTVL.

Notes on this clone: Read data end 3 residues before the CDR3 end; the end is taken from the germline J gene. The chain has TRBV5-1 and TRBJ2-7; no reliable D call. The CDR3 is 13 amino acids. Germline CDR1 SGHRS, CDR2 YFSETQ. V shed 0 bases and J shed 4 bases, with 8 bases lying between them. The CDR3 bases that were read are TGCGCCAGCAGCTTGGGCCAGAAATACGAG. Its translation: CASSLGQKYE. The entire CDR3 reads CASSLGQKYEQYF.

Points on this clone: The read terminates 3 residues ahead of where the CDR3 ends, so the germline J gene completes it. The chain recombines TRBV5-6 with TRBJ2-1, with D unresolved. CDR3 length equals 14 residues. The germline CDR1 and CDR2 sequences are SGHDT and YYEEEE. V shed 0 bases and J shed 4 bases, with 8 bases lying between them. The CDR3 sequence: CASSLVASYNEQFF. Incomplete CDR3 DNA: TGTGCCAGCAGCTTGGTGGCCTCGTACAATGAG.

Details on this clone: The CDR3 is cut off 3 residues early in the read; its end comes from the germline J gene. This chain uses TRBV5-1 with TRBJ2-7; TRBD2 agrees at 7 bases. CDR1 and CDR2 from the germline V gene are SGHRS and YFSETQ. This CDR3 has 15 residues. The V gene end was trimmed by 0 bases and the J gene end by 2 bases; junction bases not matched to a gene: 5. The CDR3 DNA, read in part, is TGCGCCAGCAGCTTGGGGGCGGGAGAGACCTACGAG. Amino acids: CASSLGAGETYE. The full-length CDR3 reads as CASSLGAGETYEQYF.

Comment on this clone: The CDR3 end is not reached by the read, which stops 3 residues before it; the germline J gene fills it in. This chain uses TRBV20-1 with TRBJ2-7; D ambiguous. The CDR3 contains 12 residues. The germline V gene has CDR1 DFQATT and CDR2 SNEGSKA (reference sequence). The ends were cut back, 2 bases at V and 2 bases at J, with 7 bases in the middle. The CDR3 loop reads CSARILAYEQYF. CDR3 DNA, as far as it was read: TGCAGTGCTAGAATCCTAGCCTACGAG.

Remarks on this clone: At one boundary the junction diverges from the germline segment, which might be a read error. The observed sequence ends 3 residues before the CDR3 terminus, with the missing tail filled in from the germline J gene. The V call is TRBV4-1, the J call TRBJ1-1, with D hard to call. Germline-derived CDR1 and CDR2 are MGHRA and YSYEKL. This CDR3 contains 14 residues. The DNA read from the CDR3 is TGCGCTAGCAGCCAAGTGCGCGGCGGCACTGAA. This sequence encodes CASSQVRGGTE. The full CDR3 sequence reads CASSQVRGGTEAFF.

To note about this clone: The CDR3 end falls 3 residues outside the read, so it is completed with the germline J gene. The chain employs TRBV19 and TRBJ1-2; 9 bases align to TRBD1. Germline V CDR1 and CDR2: LNHDA, SQIVND (reference sequence). This CDR3 comprises 16 residues. V shed 4 bases and J 3 bases; nucleotides not matched to a gene: 9. The sequenced CDR3 bases are TGTGCCAGTAGTACCGACGGGACAGGGTACGACTATGGC. Encoded protein: CASSTDGTGYDYG. The entire CDR3 reads CASSTDGTGYDYGYTF.

Concerning this clone: From the germline J gene comes the end of the CDR3, since the read stops 3 residues before it. The chain recombines TRBV5-1 with TRBJ2-1; the D is unclear. The germline V gene has CDR1 SGHRS and CDR2 YFSETQ. CDR3 length equals 16 residues. V was pared by 1 base and J by 0 bases, with 11 bases between. The CDR3 loop reads CASSLMVPSSYNEQFF. Incomplete CDR3 DNA: TGCGCCAGCAGCTTGATGGTTCCTAGCTCCTACAATGAG.

Concerning this clone itself: Read data end 3 residues before the CDR3 end; the end is taken from the germline J gene. The chain is built from TRBV7-2 and TRBJ2-7, with D possibly matching TRBD2 (6 bases). This CDR3 has 15 amino acids. Germline V gives CDR1 SGHTA, CDR2 FQGNSA. The V end lost 6 bases, the J end lost 4 bases, and 19 bases lay between the germline ends. CDR3 protein: CASSYGLLPAYEQYF. The CDR3 bases that were read are TGTGCCAGCAGTTATGGACTACTCCCTGCGTACGAG.

Notes on this clone: Read sequence stops 3 residues before the CDR3 end, and the germline J gene provides the missing end. The chain has TRBV5-1 and TRBJ2-5, with 8 bases matching TRBD2. Losses at the gene ends were 0 bases for V and 3 bases for J; bases not matched to a gene: 7. The CDR3 extends over 16 amino acids. Germline CDR1 reads SGHRS; CDR2 reads YFSETQ. Here the CDR3 reads CASSLAGGAGEETQYF. CDR3 DNA, as far as it was read: TGCGCCAGCAGCTTGGCCGGGGGAGCGGGAGAAGAGACC.

A remark on this clone: The read comes to an end 3 residues before the CDR3 does, leaving the germline J gene to fill in the end. The V gene is TRBV7-9, the J gene TRBJ2-7; 8 bases are a match to TRBD1. The J segment lost 4 bases and the V segment lost 5 bases, leaving 4 bases of the junction unmatched. The CDR3 contains 13 residues. From germline, CDR1 is SEHNR and CDR2 FQNEAQ (reference sequence). The part of the CDR3 DNA that was read is TGTGCCAGCAGCCCCCGGGACAGGTACGAG. Residues: CASSPRDRYE. The full CDR3 sequence reads CASSPRDRYEQYF.

About this clone itself: The read terminates 3 residues ahead of where the CDR3 ends, so the germline J gene completes it. The chain recombines TRBV19 with TRBJ2-1; the D gene is possibly TRBD2 (5 bases). The germline V gene encodes CDR1 LNHDA and CDR2 SQIVND (reference sequence). This CDR3 spans 13 amino acids. V was shortened by 7 bases and J by 7 bases, with 14 bases between the two germline ends. CDR3 DNA, as far as it was read: TGTGCCAGTAACGTGGCGGGCCTAAATGAG. It encodes CASNVAGLNE. The CDR3 as a whole reads CASNVAGLNEQFF.